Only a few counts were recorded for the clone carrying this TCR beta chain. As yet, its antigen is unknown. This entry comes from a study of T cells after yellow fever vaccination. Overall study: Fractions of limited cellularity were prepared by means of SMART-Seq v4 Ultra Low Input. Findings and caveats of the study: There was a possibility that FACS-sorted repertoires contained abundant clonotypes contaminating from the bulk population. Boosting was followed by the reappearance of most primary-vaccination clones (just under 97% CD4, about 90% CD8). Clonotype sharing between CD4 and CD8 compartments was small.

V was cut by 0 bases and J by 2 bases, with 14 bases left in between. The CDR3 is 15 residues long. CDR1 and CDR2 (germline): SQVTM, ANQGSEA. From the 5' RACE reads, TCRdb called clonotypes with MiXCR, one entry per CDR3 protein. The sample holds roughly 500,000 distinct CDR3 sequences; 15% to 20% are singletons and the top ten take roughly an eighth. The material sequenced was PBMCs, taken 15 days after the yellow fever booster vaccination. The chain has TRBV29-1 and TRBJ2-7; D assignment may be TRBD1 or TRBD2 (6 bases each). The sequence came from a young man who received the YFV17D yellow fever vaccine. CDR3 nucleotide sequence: TGCAGCGTTGAAGACCCAGAGGGGGGAACCTACGAGCAGTACTTC. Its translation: CSVEDPEGGTYEQYF.